These 16 T cell receptor beta chains were all obtained from the same sample, sequenced in a study of regulatory T cells in long-lasting Graves disease. The time point denotes: newly diagnosed GD, antithyroid drugs for less than 3 months. With RNA extracted from PBMCs as input, the TCR library was made. Arm-PCR with iRepertoire HTBI primers amplified the CDR3 regions for these TCR beta libraries. Each CDR3 protein is one row after TCRdb ran MiXCR on the multiplex PCR reads. There are 360,000 or so distinct CDR3 sequences in the sample; approximately 12% occur only once, and about 19% lies in the top ten. The same sample was also used in a study of T cells in Graves' hyperthyroidism and ophthalmopathy.

The sample here was peripheral blood mononuclear cells (PBMCs), taken at new diagnosis, from a patient treated with antithyroid drugs. The receptors originated from a woman younger than 30 with Graves disease.

This clonotype was recorded many times. At one boundary the junction diverges from the germline segment, which might be a read error. The chain couples TRBV28 to TRBJ1-2, with TRBD1 matching over 7 bases. The length of the CDR3 is 12 residues. The germline CDR1 and CDR2 sequences are MDHEN and SYDVKM. CDR3 loop: CASDQPGGAQVF. The CDR3 nucleotides read TGTGCCAGCGATCAACCAGGGGGGGCCCAAGTTTTC.

This clonotype has a count of ten or more. The rearrangement uses TRBV15 and TRBJ1-5; 10 positions match TRBD1. Trimming cost V 3 bases and J 5 bases; bases outside gene matches: 4. The CDR3 is 15 residues long. The germline V gene encodes CDR1 LNHNV and CDR2 YYDKDF (reference sequence). CDR3 DNA: TGTGCCACCAGCAGGCCCGGACAGGGGGATCAGCCCCAGCATTTT. Translated, it gives CATSRPGQGDQPQHF.

Comments on this clonotype: The CDR3 does not end in the conserved phenylalanine or tryptophan, so this is likely a read error. This rearrangement joins TRBV2 to TRBJ1-1; D gene ambiguous. V lost 4 bases, J lost 8 bases, and 14 bases lay in between. Germline lookup yields CDR1 SNHLY and CDR2 FYNNEI. The CDR3 covers 13 residues. Here the CDR3 DNA reads TGTGCCAGCAGTGTTACGATACTGGGAGAAGCTTTCCTT. This encodes CASSVTILGEAFL.

V and J are TRBV9 and TRBJ2-1, with D perhaps matching TRBD1 or TRBD2 (6 bases each). The length of the CDR3 is 14 residues. Germline CDR1 is SGDLS and CDR2 is YYNGEE. The V end lost 4 bases, the J end lost 2 bases, and 10 bases lay between the germline ends. As DNA, the CDR3 is TGTGCCAGCAGCCGGGGGCCCCCCTACAATGAGCAGTTCTTC. Translating it yields CASSRGPPYNEQFF.

The sample holds a few counts of this clonotype. This chain links TRBV7-3 with TRBJ2-3; D gene ambiguous. CDR1 is SGHTA, CDR2 FQGTGA, per germline. Trimming removed 4 bases from V and 2 bases from J, with 7 bases in between. The CDR3 is 13 amino acids. The CDR3 bases are TGTGCCAGCAGCTCTACAATCACAGATACGCAGTATTTT. Encoded protein: CASSSTITDTQYF. Based on the CDR3 plus reference TRBV7-3 and TRBJ2-3, the full variable domain is GAGVSQTPSNKVTEKGKYVELRCDPISGHTALYWYRQSLGQGPEFLIYFQGTGAADDSGLPNDRFFAVRPEGSVSTLKIQRTERGDSAVYLCASSSTITDTQYFGPGTRLTVL.

Ten or more counts support this clonotype. The CDR3 nucleotides read TGTGCCAGCAGGGACAGGGAGACACAAGAGACCCAGTACTTC. Translating it yields CASRDRETQETQYF. The chain joins TRBV12-3 or TRBV12-4 to TRBJ2-5, with 8 bases fitting TRBD1. This CDR3 has 14 amino acids. J gave up 2 bases and V 6 bases, and 5 bases lay outside the gene matches.

In regard to this clonotype: It may be a read error: a sequence one base away is much more abundant. The final CDR3 position lacks the conserved phenylalanine or tryptophan, pointing to a likely read error. The rearrangement uses TRBV6-2 or TRBV6-3 and TRBJ2-5, with D unclear. This CDR3 region has 13 residues. Trimming removed 6 bases from V and 2 bases from J, with 10 bases in between. Germline V gene data show CDR1 as MNHEY and CDR2 as SVGEGT. The CDR3 here is CASRPSEQETQYL. The CDR3, as DNA: TGTGCCAGCAGGCCATCAGAACAAGAGACCCAGTACCTC.

In its sample, this clonotype was seen many times. The chain links TRBV7-6 to TRBJ1-1, with D perhaps TRBD1 (6 bases). Germline CDR1 and CDR2: SGHVS and FNYEAQ. The CDR3 loop spans 16 amino acids. Trimming cost V 4 bases and J 1 base, with 16 bases left between them. The CDR3, as DNA: TGTGCCAGCAGCTCAGGCCAGGGGAGTAAGAACACTGAAGCTTTCTTT. As protein: CASSSGQGSKNTEAFF.

The CDR3 DNA is TGTGCCAGCAGCTTGGTACAGGCGAATTTAAACTATGGCTACACCTTC. Its translation is CASSLVQANLNYGYTF. The chain uses TRBV5-6 and TRBJ1-2; maybe TRBD1 (5 bases). V lost 0 bases to trimming and J lost 2 bases, with 14 bases between them. The CDR3 has 16 amino acids. Germline CDR1 SGHDT, CDR2 YYEEEE. The entire variable domain, with the rest obtained from reference TRBV5-6 and TRBJ1-2, is as follows: DAGVTQSPTHLIKTRGQQVTLRCSPKSGHDTVSWYQQALGQGPQFIFQYYEEEERQRGNFPDRFSGHQFPNYSSELNVNALLLGDSALYLCASSLVQANLNYGYTFGSGTRLTVV.

The rearrangement joins TRBV15 to TRBJ2-6, with 8 bases fitting TRBD2. The CDR3 is 18 residues long. In germline, CDR1 is LNHNV, CDR2 YYDKDF (reference sequence). Trimming took 5 bases from V and 0 from J; bases not matched to a gene: 9. The CDR3 here is CATSPTQREFSGANVLTF. CDR3 nucleotides: TGTGCCACCAGCCCTACTCAGCGGGAGTTCTCTGGGGCCAACGTCCTGACTTTC.

This clonotype was recorded a few times. This sequence joins TRBV27 and TRBJ2-1; no clear D gene. Trimming removed 5 bases from V and 15 bases from J, with 14 bases in between. CDR3 length: 11 residues. From germline, CDR1 is MNHEY and CDR2 SMNVEV (reference sequence). In nucleotides, the CDR3 is TGTGCCAGCAGTCATGGGCCCGAGTGGTTCTTC. This sequence encodes CASSHGPEWFF.

The chain combines TRBV7-9 with TRBJ1-3, with D possibly TRBD1 on 5 matching bases. Per the germline V gene, CDR1 is SEHNR and CDR2 is FQNEAQ (reference sequence). This CDR3 has 14 amino acids. V dropped 1 base and J dropped 3 bases, with 7 bases sitting between them. DNA for the CDR3: TGTGCCAGCAGCTTAGAAGGGGATGGAAACACCATATATTTT. Protein sequence: CASSLEGDGNTIYF. Combining the CDR3 with reference TRBV7-9 and TRBJ1-3 gives the whole variable domain DTGVSQNPRHKITKRGQNVTFRCDPISEHNRLYWYRQTLGQGPEFLTYFQNEAQLEKSRLLSDRFSAERPKGSFSTLEIQRTEQGDSAMYLCASSLEGDGNTIYFGEGSWLTVV.

This clonotype was recorded many times. The chain has TRBV13 and TRBJ2-7, with TRBD1 matching over 10 bases. This CDR3 spans 14 amino acids. Germline CDR1 and CDR2: PRHDT and FYEKMQ (reference sequence). Trimming cost V 5 bases and J 5 bases; bases outside gene matches: 6. CDR3 nucleotides: TGTGCCAGCAGCGAAACTGGACAGGGGGACGAGCAGTACTTC. Residues: CASSETGQGDEQYF.

The CDR3 is CASSPGTAPEWPQHF. In DNA, the CDR3 is TGTGCCAGCTCACCGGGGACGGCTCCCGAGTGGCCCCAGCATTTT. The chain is built from TRBV18 and TRBJ1-5; the D gene is possibly TRBD1 (5 bases). V was clipped by 3 bases and J by 9 bases, with 18 bases between them. Germline CDR1 and CDR2: KGHSH and LQKENI. This CDR3 is 15 amino acids long.

This chain connects TRBV6-5 to TRBJ2-1; unclear D gene. The CDR3 extends over 17 amino acids. V was pared by 2 bases and J by 0 bases, with 14 bases between. Germline V gene sequence: CDR1 MNHEY, CDR2 SVGAGI. CDR3 in DNA: TGTGCCAGCAGTTACCCCCGCACTCGTGGCTCCTACAATGAGCAGTTCTTC. Its translation: CASSYPRTRGSYNEQFF.

This clonotype was detected ten times or more. The V gene is TRBV27, the J gene TRBJ2-7; TRBD1 is a possible D gene (5 bases). Germline V CDR1 and CDR2: MNHEY, SMNVEV (reference sequence). This CDR3 spans 14 amino acids. The V end lost 7 bases, the J end lost 2 bases, and 15 bases lay between the germline ends. CDR3 in amino acids: CASMRQGSPYEQYV. In DNA, the CDR3 is TGTGCCAGCATGAGGCAGGGATCCCCCTACGAGCAGTACGTC.